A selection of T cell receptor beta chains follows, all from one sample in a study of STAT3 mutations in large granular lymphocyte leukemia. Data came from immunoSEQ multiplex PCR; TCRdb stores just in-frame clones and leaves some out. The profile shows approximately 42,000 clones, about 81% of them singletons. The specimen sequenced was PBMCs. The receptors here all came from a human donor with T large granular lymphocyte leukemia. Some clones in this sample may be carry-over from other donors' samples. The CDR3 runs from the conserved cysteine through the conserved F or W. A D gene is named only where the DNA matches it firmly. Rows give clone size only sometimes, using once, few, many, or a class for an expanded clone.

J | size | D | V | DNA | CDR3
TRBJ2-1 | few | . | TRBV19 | TGTGCCAGTAGTATGCGCGTGAACAATGAGCAGTTCTTC | CASSMRVNNEQFF
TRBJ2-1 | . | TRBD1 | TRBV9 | TGTGCCAGCAGCGCGAGGACAGGGGCAAATGAGCAGTTCTTC | CASSARTGANEQFF
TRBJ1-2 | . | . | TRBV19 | TGTGCCAGTAGTTTCAGAAGCGGAGCAAGGGGCTACACCTTC | CASSFRSGARGYTF
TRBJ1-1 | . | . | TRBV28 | TGTGCCAGCTCCAGAGCGGGGTGGGGAACTGAAGCTTTCTTT | CASSRAGWGTEAFF
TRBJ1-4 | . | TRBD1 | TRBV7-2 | TGTGCCACCGGATTCCCCGGGACAGGAGCTGAAAAACTGTTTTTT | CATGFPGTGAEKLFF
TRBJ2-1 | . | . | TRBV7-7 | TGTGCTAGCAGCTTGGGGGGGCCATACAATGAGCAGTTCTTC | CASSLGGPYNEQFF
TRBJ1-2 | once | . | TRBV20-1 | TGCAGTGTCCAGCCCCGGGATGGCTACACCTTC | CSVQPRDGYTF
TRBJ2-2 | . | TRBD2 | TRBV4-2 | TGTGCCAGCAGCCAGGAGCTAGCGGGGGACGACACCGGGGAGCTGTTTTTT | CASSQELAGDDTGELFF
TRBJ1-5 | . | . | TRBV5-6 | TGTGCCAGCAGCTTGAGCAGTACCAATCAGCCCCAGCATTTT | CASSLSSTNQPQHF
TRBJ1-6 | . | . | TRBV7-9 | TGTGCCAGCAGTCCCAACAGGGATAATTCACCCCTCCACTTT | CASSPNRDNSPLHF
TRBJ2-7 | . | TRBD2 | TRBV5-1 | TGCGCCAGCACCCTGGGGGGGAGCAGGGCCTCGGACGAGCAGTACTTC | CASTLGGSRASDEQYF
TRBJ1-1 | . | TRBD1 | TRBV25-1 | TGTGCCAGCAGTGATCTTGACAGGGCAGACACTGAAGCTTTCTTT | CASSDLDRADTEAFF
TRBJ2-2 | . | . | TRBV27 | TGTGCCAGCAGTAGGGGTCTAAACACCGGGGAGCTGTTTTTT | CASSRGLNTGELFF
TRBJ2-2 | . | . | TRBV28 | TGTGCCAGCAGATACAGGGCCGGGGAGCTGTTTTTT | CASRYRAGELFF
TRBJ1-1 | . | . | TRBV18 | TGTGCCAGCTCACCAGGTCAGGCAGGGAATTTAGTCGCTGAAGCTTTCTTT | CASSPGQAGNLVAEAFF
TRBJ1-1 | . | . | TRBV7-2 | TGTGCCAGCAGCTTCGATAGAGCTTTCTTT | CASSFDRAFF